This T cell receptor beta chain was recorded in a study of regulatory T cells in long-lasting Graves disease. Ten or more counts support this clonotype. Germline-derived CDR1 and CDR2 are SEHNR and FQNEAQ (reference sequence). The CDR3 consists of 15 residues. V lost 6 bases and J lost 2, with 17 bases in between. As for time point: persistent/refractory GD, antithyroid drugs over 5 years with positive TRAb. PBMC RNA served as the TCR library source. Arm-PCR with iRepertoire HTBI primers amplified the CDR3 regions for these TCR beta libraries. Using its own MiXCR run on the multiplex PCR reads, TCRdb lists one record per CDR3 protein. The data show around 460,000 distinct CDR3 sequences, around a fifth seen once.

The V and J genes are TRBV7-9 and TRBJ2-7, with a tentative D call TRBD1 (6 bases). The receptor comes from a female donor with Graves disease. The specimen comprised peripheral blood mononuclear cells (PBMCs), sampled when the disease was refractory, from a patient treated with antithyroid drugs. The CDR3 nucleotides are TGTGCCAGCAGTTGGGAACAGGGTACCGCCTACGAGCAGTACTTC. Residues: CASSWEQGTAYEQYF.